The 8 T cell receptor beta chains listed next were all sequenced from one sample in a study of OX40 agonist ivuxolimab in advanced cancers. Profiled with immunoSEQ multiplex PCR; TCRdb holds only in-frame clones, not every one. Of over 100,000 clones listed, just over 90% were seen once; the top ten hold approximately 1%. The sequencing used CD4+ or CD8+ T cells sorted from blood, collected in a trial of the OX40 agonist ivuxolimab. These receptor sequences come from an adult with an advanced solid tumor such as melanoma, head and neck, liver or kidney cancer.

A single count supports this clone. V is TRBV28 and J is TRBJ1-1; TRBD1 might be the D (6 bases). This CDR3 contains 13 residues. Looked up from germline, CDR1 is MDHEN and CDR2 is SYDVKM. Trimming left V 5 bases short and J 4 bases short, with 11 bases between. In nucleotides, the CDR3 is TGTGCCAGCAGTAGGGGGGGTCGCACTGAAGCTTTCTTT. This codes for CASSRGGRTEAFF. Variable domain in full (rest from reference TRBV28 and TRBJ1-1): DVKVTQSSRYLVKRTGEKVFLECVQDMDHENMFWYRQDPGLGLRLIYFSYDVKMKEKGDIPEGYSVSREKKERFSLILESASTNQTSMYLCASSRGGRTEAFFGQGTRLTVV.

The V and J genes are TRBV19 and TRBJ1-2, with 7 nucleotides matching TRBD1. This CDR3 spans 16 amino acids. Germline CDR1 and CDR2: LNHDA and SQIVND (reference sequence). The ends lost 4 bases at V and 6 bases at J; junction bases unmatched: 14. The CDR3 bases are TGTGCCAGTAGTACAACGGACAGGCCGGCATCCGATGGCTACACCTTC. Translation gives CASSTTDRPASDGYTF.

The chain recombines TRBV5-6 with TRBJ2-3, with 9 bases that match TRBD1. The germline CDR1 and CDR2 sequences are SGHDT and YYEEEE. This CDR3 region has 16 residues. With 4 bases clipped from V and 3 bases from J, the junction kept 9 bases outside the gene matches. CDR3: CASSPGQGLITDTQYF. The CDR3 DNA is TGTGCCAGCAGCCCGGGACAGGGACTAATTACAGATACGCAGTATTTT.

The chain couples TRBV4-1 to TRBJ1-2, with D possibly matching TRBD1 (5 bases). CDR3 size: 14 residues. The germline V and J ends were trimmed by 0 bases and 8 bases, with 13 bases remaining between them. Germline V lookup: CDR1 MGHRA, CDR2 YSYEKL. For the CDR3, the DNA is TGCGCCAGCAGCCAAGATTTAAACGCAGGGGGCTACACCTTC. Translated, it gives CASSQDLNAGGYTF.

The rearrangement joins TRBV11-3 to TRBJ1-5; D unresolved. Trimming stripped 3 bases from V and 3 bases from J, with 3 bases between. CDR1 SGHNT and CDR2 YENEEA come from the germline V gene. The CDR3 extends over 12 amino acids. DNA for the CDR3: TGTGCCAGCAGCTTCAACAATCAGCCCCAGCATTTT. This encodes CASSFNNQPQHF.

The chain carries TRBV10-3 and TRBJ1-5, with D uncertain. The CDR3 covers 12 residues. V was clipped by 2 bases and J by 4 bases, with 3 bases between them. Per the germline V gene, CDR1 is ENHRY and CDR2 is SYGVKD. In DNA, the CDR3 is TGTGCCATCAGTGAGCCTAATCAGCCCCAGCATTTT. Its translation: CAISEPNQPQHF.

The rearrangement links TRBV5-1 to TRBJ2-3; D remains unclear. The CDR3 sequence is 16 residues long. Germline CDR1 and CDR2: SGHRS and YFSETQ. Trimming took off 0 bases at V and 1 base at J, with 12 bases between the two ends. The CDR3 reads CASSLGARRRTDTQYF. In DNA form, the CDR3 reads TGCGCCAGCAGCTTGGGCGCCAGGCGTCGCACAGATACGCAGTATTTT.

J is TRBJ1-2 and V is TRBV6-5; D ambiguous. Trimming stripped 5 bases from V and 8 bases from J, with 9 bases between. This CDR3 comprises 11 residues. Germline CDR1 MNHEY, CDR2 SVGAGI. CDR3: CASSGHMGYTF. CDR3 coding DNA: TGTGCCAGCAGTGGGCACATGGGCTACACCTTC.